These 21 T cell receptor beta chains originate from one sample sequenced in a study of cytotoxic CD8 clonotypes in ibrutinib-treated CLL. Libraries were prepared by immunoSEQ multiplex PCR; TCRdb keeps only in-frame clonotypes and omits some of them. This sample has roughly 150,000 clones, with 76% found just once. The sample was PBMCs, taken after 24 months of ibrutinib treatment. These receptor sequences come from a human donor with chronic lymphocytic leukemia.

The rearrangement links TRBV11-2 to TRBJ2-1; no reliable D call. CDR3 length: 11 amino acids. CDR1 SGHAT and CDR2 FQNNGV come from the germline V gene. The ends were cut back, 7 bases at V and 4 bases at J, with 5 bases in the middle. As DNA, the CDR3 is TGTGCCAGCACCCTTTACAATGAGCAGTTCTTC. The encoded protein is CASTLYNEQFF.

This clone showed up many times. The V call is TRBV7-2, the J call TRBJ2-3; TRBD2 matches 8 bases. From germline, CDR1 is SGHTA and CDR2 FQGNSA. The V segment lost 5 bases and the J segment 1 base; nucleotides outside the gene matches: 14. The CDR3 runs 18 residues. The CDR3 coding sequence is TGTGCCAGCAGCCACAGCGGGAGCGGGAGTTGGGGCACAGATACGCAGTATTTT. This sequence encodes CASSHSGSGSWGTDTQYF.

The chain joins TRBV30 to TRBJ1-4; D gene ambiguous. The CDR3 extends over 13 amino acids. Trimming left V 0 bases short and J 11 bases short, with 13 bases between. Germline loops: CDR1 GTSNPN, CDR2 SVGIG (reference sequence). The CDR3 DNA sequence: TGTGCCTGGAGTGTACTCGCGGCGGGGAAACTGTTTTTT. Translation gives CAWSVLAAGKLFF.

The chain combines TRBV6-6 with TRBJ2-7, with D tentatively TRBD2 (6 bases). Germline V gene sequence: CDR1 MNHNY, CDR2 SVGAGI (reference sequence). This CDR3 contains 14 residues. Trimming took 2 bases from V and 6 from J, leaving 14 bases between them. The CDR3 loop reads CASSYRPHGGEQYF. In DNA form, the CDR3 reads TGTGCCAGCAGTTACCGGCCCCACGGGGGCGAGCAGTACTTC.

This chain connects TRBV30 to TRBJ1-5, with D hard to call. V lost 1 base to trimming and J lost 0 bases, with 10 bases between them. The CDR3 has 15 amino acids. Looked up from germline, CDR1 is GTSNPN and CDR2 is SVGIG (reference sequence). CDR3 residues: CAWSEFGISNQPQHF. CDR3 coding DNA: TGTGCCTGGAGTGAGTTCGGCATTAGCAATCAGCCCCAGCATTTT.

For this clone: Other DNA sequences in this sample translate to the same CDR3. The V gene is TRBV7-2, the J gene TRBJ2-3, with TRBD2 as a possible D gene (6 bases). Germline CDR1 reads SGHTA; CDR2 reads FQGNSA. Trimming cost V 1 base and J 4 bases, with 9 bases left between them. The CDR3 has 14 amino acids. Here the CDR3 reads CASSLGGGADTQYF. The CDR3 nucleotides read TGTGCCAGCAGCTTAGGTGGAGGGGCAGATACGCAGTATTTT.

This clone was seen repeatedly, ten times or more. The genes are TRBV5-4 and TRBJ2-7; TRBD1 or TRBD2 may be the D gene (5 bases each). Trimming shortened V by 0 bases and J by 5 bases, and 12 bases separated the two germline ends. This CDR3 comprises 14 residues. In germline, CDR1 is SGHNT, CDR2 YYREEE (reference sequence). The CDR3, as DNA: TGTGCCAGCAGCTTGGCCTGGGGGACCCACGAGCAGTACTTC. Protein product: CASSLAWGTHEQYF.

This chain links TRBV13 with TRBJ2-7, with TRBD1 matching over 10 bases. This CDR3 has 15 amino acids. The V and J ends lost 1 base and 4 bases, in that order; junction bases with no gene match: 4. Germline CDR1 is PRHDT and CDR2 is FYEKMQ (reference sequence). The CDR3 protein is CASSLDGQGDYEQYF. In nucleotides, the CDR3 is TGTGCCAGCAGCTTAGATGGACAGGGGGATTACGAGCAGTACTTC.

This clone was seen only a few times. The V and J genes are TRBV30 and TRBJ1-5; D is possibly TRBD1 (5 bases). Germline assignment: CDR1 GTSNPN and CDR2 SVGIG (reference sequence). The CDR3 totals 15 residues. Between the trimmed V and J ends, which lost 1 base and 1 base, there was a span of 11 bases. CDR3 nucleotides: TGTGCCTGGAGTGGGGCGGGGGTGAGCAATCAGCCCCAGCATTTT. Translation: CAWSGAGVSNQPQHF.

The chain is built from TRBV25-1 and TRBJ2-7, with D hard to call. CDR3 length: 13 amino acids. Deletions cut 0 bases from V and 2 bases from J, with 5 bases between. In germline, CDR1 is MGHDK, CDR2 SYGVNS. The chain's CDR3 is CASSEYSPYEQYF. Here the CDR3 DNA reads TGTGCCAGCAGTGAATATAGCCCCTACGAGCAGTACTTC.

This chain's CDR3 is CASQAKTGNQPQHF. In DNA form, the CDR3 reads TGTGCCAGTCAGGCAAAGACCGGCAATCAGCCCCAGCATTTT. The genes are TRBV18 and TRBJ1-5; D call uncertain. This CDR3 contains 14 residues. V lost 9 bases and J 2 bases, leaving 14 bases between the germline ends. Germline V gives CDR1 KGHSH, CDR2 LQKENI.

This clone was counted between two and nine times. This sample also contains other DNA sequences that code for the same CDR3. This chain links TRBV7-9 with TRBJ1-5; D call uncertain. V lost 1 base, J lost 6 bases, and 4 bases lay in between. From germline, CDR1 is SEHNR and CDR2 FQNEAQ (reference sequence). The CDR3 has 12 residues. The CDR3 nucleotides are TGTGCCAGCAGCTTAGTGGGTCAGCCCCAGCATTTT. Its protein is CASSLVGQPQHF.

This chain connects TRBV27 to TRBJ2-2; weak D call: TRBD2 (6 bases). Germline loops: CDR1 MNHEY, CDR2 SMNVEV (reference sequence). V gave up 2 bases and J gave up 5 bases, with 12 bases separating them. This CDR3 has 15 residues. The CDR3 DNA sequence: TGTGCCAGCAGTTTACGGGGGAGAGGTACCGGGGAGCTGTTTTTT. Protein product: CASSLRGRGTGELFF.

This clone was picked up one time. The chain employs TRBV7-2 and TRBJ1-5; TRBD1 is a possible D gene (5 bases). The CDR3 is 15 amino acids. V was pared by 2 bases and J by 7 bases, with 15 bases between. Germline V lookup: CDR1 SGHTA, CDR2 FQGNSA. CDR3 nucleotides: TGTGCCAGCAGCTTATCGGGGGAGGTTGGACAGCCCCAGCATTTT. Its protein is CASSLSGEVGQPQHF.

The chain carries TRBV6-5 and TRBJ2-7; 7 nucleotides match TRBD2. Per germline, CDR1 MNHEY and CDR2 SVGAGI. The CDR3 loop spans 15 amino acids. V shed 0 bases and J 4 bases; nucleotides not matched to a gene: 6. The CDR3 nucleotides read TGTGCCAGCAGTTACTCCGGGGGAGGGAGGTACGAGCAGTACTTC. It codes for CASSYSGGGRYEQYF.

This chain connects TRBV7-9 to TRBJ2-5, with TRBD2 matching over 9 bases. After removal of 5 bases from V and 0 bases from J, the junction contained 4 bases not matched to a gene. Germline V gene lookup returns CDR1 SEHNR and CDR2 FQNEAQ (reference sequence). CDR3 length: 15 amino acids. This CDR3 is CASSPAGGYQETQYF. The CDR3 DNA sequence: TGTGCCAGCAGCCCTGCGGGAGGGTACCAAGAGACCCAGTACTTC.

The V call is TRBV28, the J call TRBJ1-2; D uncertain. CDR1 is MDHEN and CDR2 is SYDVKM in the germline V gene. CDR3 size: 12 residues. Trimming removed 3 bases from V and 7 bases from J, with 9 bases in between. The CDR3 loop is CASSFERLGYTF. As DNA, the CDR3 is TGTGCCAGCAGTTTTGAAAGACTTGGCTACACCTTC.

The chain links TRBV6-5 to TRBJ2-5, with D perhaps TRBD2 (6 bases). The CDR3 runs 15 residues. Germline V gene lookup returns CDR1 MNHEY and CDR2 SVGAGI. V lost 3 bases to trimming and J lost 5 bases, with 16 bases between them. The CDR3 nucleotides read TGTGCCAGCAGTTATGGGAGGACCCACCTTGAGACCCAGTACTTC. Translating it yields CASSYGRTHLETQYF.

The chain couples TRBV6-6 to TRBJ2-4, with D possibly matching TRBD2 (5 bases). This CDR3 comprises 16 residues. Trimming cost V 7 bases and J 0 bases, with 16 bases left between them. CDR1 is MNHNY, CDR2 SVGAGI, per germline (reference sequence). The CDR3, as DNA: TGTGCCAGCACCGAAGGAGGTCTCCTAGCCAAAAACATTCAGTACTTC. It yields the protein CASTEGGLLAKNIQYF.

V and J are TRBV5-1 and TRBJ2-7; 7 positions agree with TRBD2. Trimming removed 0 bases from V and 3 bases from J; junction bases left unmatched: 9. The CDR3 length is 16 residues. CDR1 SGHRS and CDR2 YFSETQ come from the germline V gene. The CDR3: CASSLAGRRANYEQYF. DNA of the CDR3: TGCGCCAGCAGCTTGGCCGGGAGGCGGGCCAACTACGAGCAGTACTTC.

There are a few counts of this clone. V is TRBV7-9 and J is TRBJ1-1, with 7 bases that match TRBD1. Trimming took 5 bases from V and 6 from J; bases not matched to a gene: 12. The CDR3 is 15 residues long. Looked up from germline, CDR1 is SEHNR and CDR2 is FQNEAQ (reference sequence). The CDR3 protein is CASSAVQGFNAEAFF. CDR3 nucleotides: TGTGCCAGCAGCGCCGTACAGGGGTTCAACGCTGAAGCTTTCTTT.